The 27 T cell receptor beta chains presented below share a single source sample, sequenced in a study of T cell responses to AZD1222 COVID-19 vaccine. Sequencing used immunoSEQ multiplex PCR; TCRdb keeps in-frame clones, though not all of them. The table includes tens of thousands of clones, 75% to 90% detected once. The sequencing here drew on peripheral blood, taken 28 days after the second AZD1222 dose. These receptors came from an adult who received the AZD1222 COVID-19 vaccine.

This rearrangement joins TRBV11-2 to TRBJ2-1; D is possibly TRBD1 or TRBD2 (6 bases each). V lost 4 bases to trimming and J lost 10 bases, with 11 bases between them. This CDR3 is 12 amino acids long. Germline CDR1 SGHAT, CDR2 FQNNGV. CDR3 region: CASSWGAGEQFF. The CDR3 DNA reads TGTGCCAGCAGCTGGGGGGCCGGGGAGCAGTTCTTC.

The chain uses TRBV18 and TRBJ1-2; the D is unclear. V was pared by 3 bases and J by 6 bases, with 17 bases between. The CDR3 runs to 15 residues. Looked up from germline, CDR1 is KGHSH and CDR2 is LQKENI. CDR3 in amino acids: CASSPPQILGDGYTF. CDR3 DNA sequence: TGTGCCAGCTCACCCCCCCAAATTCTCGGGGATGGCTACACCTTC.

J is TRBJ2-7 and V is TRBV14; 7 positions match TRBD2. V shed 4 bases and J 6 bases; nucleotides not matched to a gene: 9. This CDR3 comprises 14 residues. Germline V gene sequence: CDR1 SGHDN, CDR2 FVKESK. CDR3 bases: TGTGCCAGCAGCCGGGGGGACTACGAGACCGAGCAGTACGTC. Residues: CASSRGDYETEQYV.

V is TRBV5-1 and J is TRBJ1-1, with 9 bases that match TRBD1. This CDR3 is built from 14 residues. The germline V gene has CDR1 SGHRS and CDR2 YFSETQ. V dropped 1 base and J dropped 6; count of bases not matched to a gene: 4. The CDR3 sequence is CASSLRTGDSEAFF. The CDR3 region has the DNA TGCGCCAGCAGCTTGAGGACAGGGGATTCTGAAGCTTTCTTT.

J is TRBJ2-2 and V is TRBV19; 7 bases line up with TRBD2. The trim removed 5 bases at V and 3 bases at J, leaving 3 bases unmatched. Germline V gives CDR1 LNHDA, CDR2 SQIVND (reference sequence). The CDR3 contains 14 residues. CDR3 coding DNA: TGTGCCAGTAGTCCCGGACTAGACACCGGGGAGCTGTTTTTT. This codes for CASSPGLDTGELFF.

The chain couples TRBV6-5 to TRBJ2-1; TRBD2 matches at 12 bases. V gave up 5 bases and J gave up 8 bases; unmatched junction bases: 7. Germline lookup yields CDR1 MNHEY and CDR2 SVGAGI. The CDR3 runs to 15 residues. The CDR3 DNA reads as TGTGCCAGCAGTAAGGAGACTAGCGGGAGCTATGAGCAGTTCTTC. It is translated as CASSKETSGSYEQFF.

This chain uses TRBV5-6 with TRBJ1-2; D call uncertain. CDR1 and CDR2 (germline): SGHDT, YYEEEE. V gave up 0 bases and J gave up 6 bases, with 21 bases separating them. This CDR3 region has 17 residues. The CDR3 nucleotides are TGTGCCAGCAGCTTGGAGTTAGTCGCGAGAGGGTTAGATGGCTACACCTTC. Translating it yields CASSLELVARGLDGYTF.

The chain couples TRBV19 to TRBJ1-1; D might be TRBD1 (5 bases). The germline gives CDR1 LNHDA, CDR2 SQIVND (reference sequence). There are 14 residues in the CDR3. The V gene lost 2 bases and the J gene lost 1 base, with 8 bases spanning the gap. This CDR3 reads CASSISGANTEAFF. The CDR3, as DNA: TGTGCCAGTAGTATATCTGGGGCGAACACTGAAGCTTTCTTT.

The V gene is TRBV9, the J gene TRBJ1-3, with 7 positions matching TRBD1. The CDR3 consists of 16 residues. Losses at the gene ends were 3 bases for V and 2 bases for J; bases not matched to a gene: 8. Germline V gene data show CDR1 as SGDLS and CDR2 as YYNGEE. The CDR3 is CASSAPAQGAGNTIYF. In DNA, the CDR3 is TGTGCCAGCAGCGCCCCCGCCCAGGGGGCTGGAAACACCATATATTTT.

This sequence joins TRBV19 and TRBJ2-1; D uncertain. Germline V gives CDR1 LNHDA, CDR2 SQIVND (reference sequence). There are 13 residues in the CDR3. Trimming pared 3 bases from V and 6 bases from J, leaving 9 bases between. The CDR3 DNA sequence: TGTGCCAGTAGTATCTCCACTGGCAATGAGCAGTTCTTC. Translated, it gives CASSISTGNEQFF.

This chain links TRBV3-1 (or the pseudogene TRBV3-2) with TRBJ2-2; 12 bases map to TRBD2. Germline trimming cut 4 bases from V and 5 bases from J; bases unmatched to any gene: 8. Germline lookup yields CDR1 LGHDT and CDR2 YNNKEL (reference sequence). The CDR3 contains 17 residues. CDR3 nucleotide sequence: TGTGCCAGCAGCCGTCCGACTAGCGGGAGTAGGACCGGGGAGCTGTTTTTT. Its protein product is CASSRPTSGSRTGELFF.

The chain couples TRBV19 to TRBJ1-5; no reliable D call. Germline loops: CDR1 LNHDA, CDR2 SQIVND (reference sequence). The CDR3 has 15 residues. Deletions cut 1 base from V and 6 bases from J, with 13 bases between. The CDR3 bases are TGTGCCAGTAGTATAGGAGTGAGGGTTCGTCAGCCCCAGCATTTT. This gives the protein CASSIGVRVRQPQHF.

V usage is TRBV11-3 and J usage is TRBJ1-4; D possibly corresponds to TRBD1 (6 bases). V was cut by 0 bases and J by 2 bases, with 10 bases left in between. The CDR3 contains 16 residues. Germline loops: CDR1 SGHNT, CDR2 YENEEA. DNA for the CDR3: TGTGCCAGCAGCTTAGATGGGGGGGCGACTAATGAAAAACTGTTTTTT. It specifies CASSLDGGATNEKLFF.

V is TRBV18 and J is TRBJ2-2, with 8 bases lining up with TRBD1. V lost 11 bases, J lost 0 bases, and 5 bases stayed unmatched. Germline values: CDR1 KGHSH, CDR2 LQKENI. The CDR3 consists of 14 residues. Here the CDR3 reads CAGQGWANTGELFF. CDR3 DNA sequence: TGTGCCGGACAGGGCTGGGCGAACACCGGGGAGCTGTTTTTT.

This clone appeared once. The chain couples TRBV6-1 to TRBJ1-5, with 8 bases identical to TRBD1. From germline, CDR1 is MNHNS and CDR2 SASEGT. The V segment lost 1 base and the J segment 4 bases; nucleotides outside the gene matches: 3. This CDR3 comprises 15 residues. Here the CDR3 DNA reads TGTGCCAGCAGTGAAGACAGGGGGGCGAATCAGCCCCAGCATTTT. Translated, it gives CASSEDRGANQPQHF.

This clone was observed once. The chain joins TRBV2 to TRBJ1-2, with TRBD1 matching 7 bases. Germline V lookup: CDR1 SNHLY, CDR2 FYNNEI. The CDR3 consists of 14 residues. V lost 6 bases, J lost 4 bases, and 8 bases stayed unmatched. DNA for the CDR3: TGTGCCAGCAGATACGACAGGGTTGGCTATGGCTACACCTTC. This encodes CASRYDRVGYGYTF.

The V call is TRBV7-2, the J call TRBJ2-7, with a tentative D call TRBD2 (6 bases). Trimming removed 2 bases at V and 3 bases at J, with 8 bases between. Germline V gives CDR1 SGHTA, CDR2 FQGNSA. The CDR3 totals 13 residues. The CDR3 sequence: CASSLRRDYEQYF. The CDR3 DNA follows: TGTGCCAGCAGCTTAAGGCGGGACTACGAGCAGTACTTC.

J is TRBJ1-1 and V is TRBV5-4; 7 bases are a match to TRBD1. This CDR3 is 15 amino acids long. V dropped 5 bases and J dropped 0; count of bases not matched to a gene: 7. Germline V lookup: CDR1 SGHNT, CDR2 YYREEE (reference sequence). CDR3 bases: TGTGCCAGCAGGACCTGGGGACAGATGAACACTGAAGCTTTCTTT. Translated, it gives CASRTWGQMNTEAFF.

This rearrangement joins TRBV28 to TRBJ1-5, with D unresolved. Germline V CDR1 and CDR2: MDHEN, SYDVKM. The CDR3 consists of 18 residues. V gave up 3 bases and J gave up 3 bases, with 21 bases separating them. The CDR3 is CASSFSLGGGSYNQPQHF. In DNA form, the CDR3 reads TGTGCCAGCAGTTTCTCCCTCGGCGGCGGCAGCTACAATCAGCCCCAGCATTTT.

This clone has a handful of counts. This rearrangement joins TRBV9 to TRBJ2-3; 8 nucleotides align to TRBD1. Germline trimming cut 2 bases from V and 6 bases from J; bases unmatched to any gene: 8. The CDR3 contains 15 residues. Looked up from germline, CDR1 is SGDLS and CDR2 is YYNGEE. For the CDR3, the DNA is TGTGCCAGCAGCGTCGAACAGGGGGTAGGGGATACGCAGTATTTT. Protein product: CASSVEQGVGDTQYF.

This chain uses TRBV6-5 with TRBJ2-3; TRBD1 or TRBD2 may be the D gene (6 bases each). The CDR3 runs to 15 residues. Germline values: CDR1 MNHEY, CDR2 SVGAGI. Between the trimmed V and J ends, which lost 7 bases and 0 bases, there was a span of 14 bases. The CDR3 sequence: CASTPGALSTDTQYF. The CDR3 DNA follows: TGTGCCAGCACCCCGGGGGCCCTTAGCACAGATACGCAGTATTTT.

The gene calls are TRBV29-1 and TRBJ1-2; a possible D gene is TRBD1 (6 bases). The CDR3 is made up of 11 amino acids. The V end was cut by 7 bases, the J end by 8 bases, with 14 bases between. Germline CDR1 is SQVTM and CDR2 is ANQGSEA. The CDR3 nucleotides read TGCAGCGCAACAGGGAGGGGAGGCTACACCTTC. Protein product: CSATGRGGYTF.

The CDR3 DNA reads as TGTGCCAGTAGACCGACAGGGCTCACTGAAGCTTTCTTT. It encodes CASRPTGLTEAFF. This chain connects TRBV19 to TRBJ1-1, with TRBD1 matching over 7 bases. Trimming at V came to 6 bases and at J to 4 bases, leaving 5 bases not matched to a gene. CDR3 length equals 13 residues. In germline, CDR1 is LNHDA, CDR2 SQIVND (reference sequence).

The V and J genes are TRBV18 and TRBJ2-6; 9 bases line up with TRBD1. The CDR3 has 20 amino acids. Per germline, CDR1 KGHSH and CDR2 LQKENI. The trim removed 3 bases at V and 0 bases at J, leaving 12 bases unmatched. For the CDR3, the DNA is TGTGCCAGCTCACCCGGGACAGGGCGGACGGTTGGCTCTGGGGCCAACGTCCTGACTTTC. Amino acid sequence: CASSPGTGRTVGSGANVLTF.

CDR3 coding DNA: TGTGCCAGCAGTTACTTCCAGGGGCGTTCTTCACCCCTCCACTTT. Protein product: CASSYFQGRSSPLHF. V usage is TRBV6-5 and J usage is TRBJ1-6, with TRBD1 as a possible D gene (6 bases). V lost 1 base and J 9 bases, leaving 13 bases between the germline ends. The CDR3 loop spans 15 amino acids. Germline V gene lookup returns CDR1 MNHEY and CDR2 SVGAGI.

This chain links TRBV9 with TRBJ1-1; D not resolved. The V gene's germline CDR1 is SGDLS and CDR2 YYNGEE. Trimming removed 0 bases at V and 4 bases at J, with 7 bases between. The CDR3 spans 13 residues. CDR3 nucleotide sequence: TGTGCCAGCAGCGTAGCCGCGGGCACTGAAGCTTTCTTT. Encoded protein: CASSVAAGTEAFF.

This clone occurred once. J is TRBJ2-5 and V is TRBV12-3 or TRBV12-4; D not resolved. The CDR3 is 13 amino acids. Trimming took 6 bases from V and 5 from J, leaving 13 bases between them. The CDR3 loop reads CASSSDRRETQYF. The CDR3 bases are TGTGCCAGCAGCTCGGACCGCCGGGAGACCCAGTACTTC.